The 18 T cell receptor beta chains presented below share a single source sample, sequenced in a study of blood T cell repertoires in COVID-19 (dated by TCRdb to between 2020 and 2021). Library construction relied on the immunoSEQ multiplex PCR assay. TCRdb limited this immuneACCESS table to in-frame rearrangements with V and J called. A share of clones is missing; checked studies link under half to unresolved V genes, and the rest is unexplained. In all, the sample holds about 230,000 clones, and about 86% of those were seen once. Of the sample, around 4.4% falls within the top ten clones. Input material: peripheral blood. These receptors were collected from a man aged 45 to 65 with active or convalescent COVID-19.

The chain is built from TRBV5-1 and TRBJ2-5; 10 positions match TRBD2. Trimming removed 0 bases from V and 1 base from J; junction bases left unmatched: 3. Germline CDR1 SGHRS, CDR2 YFSETQ. The CDR3 loop spans 16 amino acids. The CDR3 bases are TGCGCCAGCAGCTTGGGCAGACTAGCGGGCCAAGAGACCCAGTACTTC. Protein sequence: CASSLGRLAGQETQYF.

The DNA for the CDR3 is TGTGCCAGCAGTTCCACAGGGGGCCCGAGCACTGAAGCTTTCTTT. Translation gives CASSSTGGPSTEAFF. V gene TRBV6-1 combines with J gene TRBJ1-1, with 9 bases aligning to TRBD1. J lost 4 bases, V lost 5 bases, and 8 bases had no gene match. Germline loops: CDR1 MNHNS, CDR2 SASEGT. The CDR3 loop spans 15 amino acids.

V and J are TRBV6-1 and TRBJ2-7; 7 positions match TRBD2. CDR3 length: 16 residues. V was clipped by 4 bases and J by 4 bases; unmatched bases: 13. The germline gives CDR1 MNHNS, CDR2 SASEGT. The CDR3 DNA follows: TGTGCCAGCAGTGGCCGTAGCGGGTCCCCGGGGTACGAGCAGTACTTC. Encoded protein: CASSGRSGSPGYEQYF.

The rearrangement joins TRBV27 to TRBJ2-3; D may be TRBD2 (6 bases). This CDR3 spans 14 amino acids. CDR1 and CDR2 from the germline V gene are MNHEY and SMNVEV (reference sequence). Trimming left V 6 bases short and J 2 bases short, with 12 bases between. The CDR3 protein is CASRGGLNTDTQYF. The DNA for the CDR3 is TGTGCCAGCAGGGGGGGTCTAAACACAGATACGCAGTATTTT.

This clone was observed once. The gene calls are TRBV29-1 and TRBJ1-2; D call uncertain. Trimming removed 3 bases from V and 8 bases from J, with 10 bases in between. Germline CDR1 SQVTM, CDR2 ANQGSEA. The CDR3 extends over 11 amino acids. The CDR3 DNA reads TGCAGCGTTGACAGGAATGGCGGCTACACCTTC. Amino acid sequence: CSVDRNGGYTF.

The sample holds one count of this clone. The gene calls are TRBV19 and TRBJ1-5; the D gene is possibly TRBD1 (6 bases). Germline loops: CDR1 LNHDA, CDR2 SQIVND (reference sequence). V dropped 9 bases and J dropped 0 bases, with 15 bases sitting between them. The CDR3 is 15 amino acids. CDR3 amino acids: CASSSGTNSNQPQHF. The CDR3 nucleotides read TGTGCCAGCAGTTCCGGGACAAATAGCAATCAGCCCCAGCATTTT. The full variable domain, its missing parts supplied by reference TRBV19 and TRBJ1-5, is DGGITQSPKYLFRKEGQNVTLSCEQNLNHDAMYWYRQDPGQGLRLIYYSQIVNDFQKGDIAEGYSVSREKKESFPLTVTSAQKNPTAFYLCASSSGTNSNQPQHFGDGTRLSIL.

This clone was seen a few times. CDR3 sequence (DNA): TGTGCCAGCGCGCTAGCGGGGACGGAGACCCAGTACTTC. It codes for CASALAGTETQYF. This rearrangement joins TRBV12-3 or TRBV12-4 to TRBJ2-5, with 9 positions matching TRBD2. V lost 8 bases and J lost 5; bases outside the gene matches: 6. There are 13 residues in the CDR3.

This chain links TRBV30 with TRBJ1-5, with D possibly being TRBD1 (5 bases). This CDR3 is built from 15 residues. Germline lookup yields CDR1 GTSNPN and CDR2 SVGIG (reference sequence). Between the trimmed V and J ends, which lost 0 bases and 5 bases, there was a span of 14 bases. CDR3: CAWSVAGRVYQPQHF. The DNA of the CDR3 is TGTGCCTGGAGTGTAGCAGGGAGGGTCTATCAGCCCCAGCATTTT.

This clone was observed a handful of times. The rearrangement joins TRBV7-8 to TRBJ1-5; D is undetermined. Trimming stripped 1 base from V and 7 bases from J, with 11 bases between. CDR1 SGHVS and CDR2 FQNEAQ come from the germline V gene. The length of the CDR3 is 14 residues. The CDR3 DNA reads TGTGCCAGCAGCTTAGTCGGGTTCGACCAGCCCCAGCATTTT. This codes for CASSLVGFDQPQHF.

This clone was counted once. The chain employs TRBV20-1 and TRBJ2-4; 7 positions agree with TRBD1. Trimming at V came to 0 bases and at J to 13 bases, leaving 3 bases not matched to a gene. The germline gives CDR1 DFQATT, CDR2 SNEGSKA (reference sequence). This CDR3 has 11 residues. The CDR3 is CSARDADRQYF. Written as DNA, the CDR3 is TGCAGTGCTAGAGATGCGGACAGGCAGTACTTC.

The rearrangement links TRBV5-1 to TRBJ1-2; D might be TRBD1 (5 bases). The CDR3 is made up of 14 amino acids. The V gene lost 0 bases and the J gene lost 4 bases, with 10 bases spanning the gap. The germline CDR1 and CDR2 sequences are SGHRS and YFSETQ. CDR3 in amino acids: CASSLAQGTYGYTF. Here the CDR3 DNA reads TGCGCCAGCAGCTTGGCCCAGGGAACCTATGGCTACACCTTC.

This chain links TRBV29-1 with TRBJ1-2; unclear D gene. In germline, CDR1 is SQVTM, CDR2 ANQGSEA. Trimming cost V 0 bases and J 8 bases, with 10 bases left between them. This CDR3 comprises 12 residues. Here the CDR3 reads CSVEDLPGGYTF. The CDR3, as DNA: TGCAGCGTTGAAGATCTTCCAGGAGGCTACACCTTC.

This chain joins TRBV7-8 and TRBJ2-2; a possible D gene is TRBD2 (5 bases). The V gene lost 6 bases and the J gene lost 0 bases, with 11 bases spanning the gap. The CDR3 is 15 residues long. From germline, CDR1 is SGHVS and CDR2 FQNEAQ. CDR3 sequence reads: CASRRTSTNTGELFF. The CDR3 nucleotides are TGTGCCAGCAGGCGGACTTCGACGAACACCGGGGAGCTGTTTTTT.

For the CDR3, the DNA is TGTGCCAGCAGTTACGGGGCGGCCATGAACACTGAAGCTTTCTTT. Its protein product is CASSYGAAMNTEAFF. The rearrangement uses TRBV6-5 and TRBJ1-1; D is possibly TRBD1 (5 bases). This CDR3 comprises 15 residues. V was pared by 2 bases and J by 0 bases, with 10 bases between. Germline V CDR1 and CDR2: MNHEY, SVGAGI.

V gene TRBV10-3 combines with J gene TRBJ2-7; 11 positions agree with TRBD2. The CDR3 spans 16 residues. Germline loops: CDR1 ENHRY, CDR2 SYGVKD. J lost 5 bases, V lost 5 bases, and 11 bases had no gene match. The CDR3 DNA reads as TGTGCCATCAGTCTCCGAGTAGCGGGGGGGCCAGACGAGCAGTACTTC. This translates into CAISLRVAGGPDEQYF.

The chain employs TRBV7-9 and TRBJ2-2; 10 bases line up with TRBD1. Per germline, CDR1 SEHNR and CDR2 FQNEAQ (reference sequence). The CDR3 has 15 amino acids. V was clipped by 5 bases and J by 5 bases; unmatched bases: 5. The CDR3 here is CASSGGTGETGELFF. Here the CDR3 DNA reads TGTGCCAGCAGCGGGGGGACAGGGGAAACCGGGGAGCTGTTTTTT. The entire variable domain, with the rest obtained from reference TRBV7-9 and TRBJ2-2, is as follows: DTGVSQNPRHKITKRGQNVTFRCDPISEHNRLYWYRQTLGQGPEFLTYFQNEAQLEKSRLLSDRFSAERPKGSFSTLEIQRTEQGDSAMYLCASSGGTGETGELFFGEGSRLTVL.

This clone has just one count. This sequence joins TRBV6-6 and TRBJ1-1; TRBD1 might be the D (6 bases). CDR1 and CDR2 (germline): MNHNY, SVGAGI (reference sequence). V was pared by 8 bases and J by 3 bases, with 16 bases between. This CDR3 comprises 14 residues. The CDR3 nucleotides read TGTGCCAGCGGGGATCAACAGGGTTACACTGAAGCTTTCTTT. Its protein product is CASGDQQGYTEAFF.

The V call is TRBV5-6, the J call TRBJ1-2; D remains ambiguous. V gave up 0 bases and J gave up 8 bases, with 8 bases separating them. The CDR3 is 12 residues long. Looked up from germline, CDR1 is SGHDT and CDR2 is YYEEEE. CDR3 coding DNA: TGTGCCAGCAGCTTGGATACGGGGGGCTACACCTTC. Amino acid sequence: CASSLDTGGYTF. Full variable domain (outside the CDR3, taken from reference TRBV5-6 and TRBJ1-2): DAGVTQSPTHLIKTRGQQVTLRCSPKSGHDTVSWYQQALGQGPQFIFQYYEEEERQRGNFPDRFSGHQFPNYSSELNVNALLLGDSALYLCASSLDTGGYTFGSGTRLTVV.